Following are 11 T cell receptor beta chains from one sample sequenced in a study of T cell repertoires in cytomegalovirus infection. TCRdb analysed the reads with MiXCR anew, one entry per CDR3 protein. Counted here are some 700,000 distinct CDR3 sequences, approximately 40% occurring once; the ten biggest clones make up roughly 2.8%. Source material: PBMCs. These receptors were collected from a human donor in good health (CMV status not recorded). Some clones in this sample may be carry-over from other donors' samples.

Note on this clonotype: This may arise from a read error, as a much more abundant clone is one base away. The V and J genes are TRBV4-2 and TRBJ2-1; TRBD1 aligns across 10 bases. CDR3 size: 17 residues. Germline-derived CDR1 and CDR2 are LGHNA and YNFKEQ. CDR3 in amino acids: CASSQQSGQGGINEQLF. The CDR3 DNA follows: TGTGCCAGCAGCCAACAATCAGGACAGGGGGGGATCAATGAGCAGTTATTC.

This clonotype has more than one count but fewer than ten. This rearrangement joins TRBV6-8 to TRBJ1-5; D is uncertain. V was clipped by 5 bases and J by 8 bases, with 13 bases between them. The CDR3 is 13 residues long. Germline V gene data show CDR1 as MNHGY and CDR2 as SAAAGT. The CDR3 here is CASSPLSREPQHF. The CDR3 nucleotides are TGTGCCAGCAGTCCCCTTTCACGGGAGCCCCAGCATTTT.

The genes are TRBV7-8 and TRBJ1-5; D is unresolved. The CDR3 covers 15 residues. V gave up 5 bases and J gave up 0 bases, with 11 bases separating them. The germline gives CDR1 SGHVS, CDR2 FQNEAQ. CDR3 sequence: CASSPKRSSNQPQHF. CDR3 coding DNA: TGTGCCAGCAGCCCGAAGAGGAGTAGCAATCAGCCCCAGCATTTT.

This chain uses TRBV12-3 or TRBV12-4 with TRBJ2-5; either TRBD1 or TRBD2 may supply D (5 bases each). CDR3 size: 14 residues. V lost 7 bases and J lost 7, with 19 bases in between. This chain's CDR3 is CASTPPGREGTQYF. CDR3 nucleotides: TGTGCCAGCACCCCCCCAGGGCGAGAGGGGACCCAGTACTTC.

DNA of the CDR3: TGTGCCAGCAGTTACTCCGGAGAATATGAGCAGTTCTTC. This codes for CASSYSGEYEQFF. The rearrangement links TRBV6-8 to TRBJ2-1, with D uncertain. From germline, CDR1 is MNHGY and CDR2 SAAAGT. The V end lost 0 bases, the J end lost 8 bases, and 8 bases lay between the germline ends. The CDR3 covers 13 residues.

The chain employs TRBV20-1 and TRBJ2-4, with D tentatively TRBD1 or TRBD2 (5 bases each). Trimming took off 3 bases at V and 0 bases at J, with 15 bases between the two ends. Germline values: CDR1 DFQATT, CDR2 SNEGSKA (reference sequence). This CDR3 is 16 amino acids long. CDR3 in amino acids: CSARRGSLIAKNIQYF. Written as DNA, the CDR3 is TGCAGTGCTAGGAGGGGTAGCTTGATAGCCAAAAACATTCAGTACTTC.

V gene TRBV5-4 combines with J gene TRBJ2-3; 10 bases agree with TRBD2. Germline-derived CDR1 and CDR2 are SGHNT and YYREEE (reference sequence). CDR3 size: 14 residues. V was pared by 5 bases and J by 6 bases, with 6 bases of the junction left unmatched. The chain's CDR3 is CASSPSGRGDTQYF. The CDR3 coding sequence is TGTGCCAGCAGTCCTAGCGGGAGAGGGGATACGCAGTATTTT.

CDR3 loop: CASSRGRETDTQYF. CDR3 bases: TGTGCCAGCAGCCGGGGGCGGGAGACAGATACGCAGTATTTT. The gene calls are TRBV5-4 and TRBJ2-3; the D gene is possibly TRBD2 (7 bases). The germline gives CDR1 SGHNT, CDR2 YYREEE (reference sequence). The V end was cut by 4 bases, the J end by 3 bases, with 12 bases between. The CDR3 is 14 amino acids.

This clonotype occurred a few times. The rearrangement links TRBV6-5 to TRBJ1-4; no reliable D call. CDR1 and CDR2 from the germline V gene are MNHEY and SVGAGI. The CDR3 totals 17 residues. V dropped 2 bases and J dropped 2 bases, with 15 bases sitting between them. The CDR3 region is CASSYTLPGATNEKLFF. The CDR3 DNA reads TGTGCCAGCAGTTACACCCTCCCGGGCGCGACTAATGAAAAACTGTTTTTT.

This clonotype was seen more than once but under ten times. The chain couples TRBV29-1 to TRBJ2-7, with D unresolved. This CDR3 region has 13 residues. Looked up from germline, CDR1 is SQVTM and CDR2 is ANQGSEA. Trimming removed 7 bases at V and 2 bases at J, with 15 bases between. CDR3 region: CSAASAGAYEQYF. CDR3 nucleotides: TGCAGCGCCGCCTCTGCAGGAGCCTACGAGCAGTACTTC.

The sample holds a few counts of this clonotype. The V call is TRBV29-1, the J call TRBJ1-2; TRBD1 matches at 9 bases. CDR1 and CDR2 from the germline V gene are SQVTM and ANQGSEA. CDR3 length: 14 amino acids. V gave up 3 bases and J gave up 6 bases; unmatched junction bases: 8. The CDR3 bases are TGCAGCGTTGAGTCCGGGACAGGGATAAATGGCTACACCTTC. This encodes CSVESGTGINGYTF. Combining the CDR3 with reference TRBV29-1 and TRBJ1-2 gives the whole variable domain SAVISQKPSRDICQRGTSLTIQCQVDSQVTMMFWYRQQPGQSLTLIATANQGSEATYESGFVIDKFPISRPNLTFSTLTVSNMSPEDSSIYLCSVESGTGINGYTFGSGTRLTVV.